Listed here is a single TCR beta chain. What it binds is not known. The data stem from a study of CD8 T cells in Susac syndrome. General study points: No clonal expansion appeared among CD4+ T cells in Susac patients.

With random hexamers, reverse transcription was performed on about 0.5 to 1 ug of RNA. The method of amplification for TCR beta CDR3 was immunoSEQ multiplex PCR, covering 54 Vbeta and 13 Jbeta. TCRdb fed the immunoSEQ multiplex PCR reads into MiXCR, producing one record per CDR3 protein. The data show about 140,000 distinct CDR3 sequences, with approximately 95% seen just once and roughly 0.14% held by the top ten. The T cells that were sequenced for TCR beta were CD8+ and CD4+ cells from blood. Susac syndrome patients met recently defined diagnostic criteria for definite or probable disease. Losses at the gene ends were 1 base for V and 6 bases for J; bases not matched to a gene: 6. Germline V gene data show CDR1 as SGHRS and CDR2 as YFSETQ. The CDR3 sequence is 15 residues long.

This sequence was found in a human donor with Susac syndrome. This chain joins TRBV5-1 and TRBJ2-3; 9 nucleotides align to TRBD2. Sequenced: CD4+ T cells from PBMCs. The CDR3 region is CASSLSSGGRDTQYF. In DNA, the CDR3 is TGCGCCAGCAGCTTGAGTAGCGGGGGACGGGATACGCAGTATTTT.